Below, 6 T cell receptor beta chains from the same sample are listed, as sequenced in a study of blood T cells in healthy people across ages. Together with a sample-barcoded 5' primer, a J-beta primer mix was included in a second PCR lasting roughly 6 to 12 cycles. MiXCR was run by TCRdb on the 5' RACE reads, yielding one entry per CDR3 protein. This table holds fewer than 600,000 distinct CDR3 sequences, about 29% found once. This sample was shared with a second study, whose subject was T cells of mothers and their children.

Sequenced sample: blood. The receptors were sampled from a boy aged 2-9 years in good health.

The table lists this clonotype with a count of one. The V gene is TRBV29-1, the J gene TRBJ1-2; D is ambiguous. Trimming removed 3 bases from V and 8 bases from J, with 25 bases in between. The germline V gene has CDR1 SQVTM and CDR2 ANQGSEA. This CDR3 has 16 residues. The CDR3 DNA reads TGCAGCGTTGAGGGCGTGGGCAGCATCCCGTCTAAAGGCTACACCTTC. This codes for CSVEGVGSIPSKGYTF.

The sample holds a few counts of this clonotype. J is TRBJ2-7 and V is TRBV12-3 or TRBV12-4; D may be TRBD2 (5 bases). The CDR3 runs 12 residues. Trimming shortened V by 3 bases and J by 7 bases, and 10 bases separated the two germline ends. Here the CDR3 DNA reads TGTGCCAGCAGTTTTGGTTCGGGGGAGCAGTACTTC. Translation gives CASSFGSGEQYF.

The chain links TRBV6-6 to TRBJ2-7, with 7 bases lining up with TRBD2. The ends lost 8 bases at V and 2 bases at J; junction bases unmatched: 9. The CDR3 consists of 14 residues. Germline assignment: CDR1 MNHNY and CDR2 SVGAGI (reference sequence). For the CDR3, the DNA is TGTGCCAGCGGGGACTACCCACCACCCTACGAGCAGTACTTC. Encoded protein: CASGDYPPPYEQYF.

This clonotype was observed a handful of times. This chain connects TRBV19 to TRBJ1-1; possibly TRBD1 for D (5 bases). Germline-derived CDR1 and CDR2 are LNHDA and SQIVND (reference sequence). The CDR3 covers 14 residues. The V end lost 5 bases, the J end lost 5 bases, and 15 bases lay between the germline ends. The DNA of the CDR3 is TGTGCCAGTAGTCTTGGGGGAATGGGGACTGAAGCTTTCTTT. The encoded protein is CASSLGGMGTEAFF.

This sequence joins TRBV27 and TRBJ2-5; D may be TRBD2 (5 bases). Matching the DNA end better, TRBJ2-7 makes the J call doubtful. This CDR3 is 13 amino acids long. Germline CDR1 is MNHEY and CDR2 is SMNVEV (reference sequence). DNA of the CDR3: TGTGCCAGCAGCCTAGCTAATTGGGGCGAGCAGTACTTC. The encoded protein is CASSLANWGEQYF.

This clonotype has just a few counts. The rearrangement joins TRBV10-3 to TRBJ2-7; D gene unclear. The CDR3 length is 16 residues. The V end lost 6 bases, the J end lost 1 base, and 19 bases lay between the germline ends. Germline V gene lookup returns CDR1 ENHRY and CDR2 SYGVKD. The CDR3 DNA reads as TGTGCCATCAGGTCCACGGCGCTCGGCAAGTCCTACGAGCAGTACTTC. Protein: CAIRSTALGKSYEQYF.